This TCR beta chain was retrieved from a study of T cell responses to AZD1222 COVID-19 vaccine. Per the germline V gene, CDR1 is KGHSH and CDR2 is LQKENI. The ends were cut back, 2 bases at V and 0 bases at J, with 6 bases in the middle. There are 14 residues in the CDR3. Comments on this clone: The antigen remains undetermined. Different DNA sequences within this sample yield the same CDR3.

Study-wide points: Vaccine-associated CD4 TCRs ranged over spike, dominating at 160-218 and 743-854.

Profiling relied on immunoSEQ multiplex PCR, and the TCRdb table lists in-frame clones only, not all of them. The sample yields under 150,000 clones, approximately 93% seen once. Sample: peripheral blood, taken on day 0 of AZD1222 vaccination. This sequence originates from an adult in good health. The gene calls are TRBV18 and TRBJ2-3; perhaps TRBD2 as D (6 bases). The DNA for the CDR3 is TGTGCCAGCTCACCAGGGACTAGCACAGATACGCAGTATTTT. Encoded protein: CASSPGTSTDTQYF.